A selection of T cell receptor beta chains follows, all from one sample in a study of blood T cell repertoires in COVID-19. Produced via immunoSEQ multiplex PCR; TCRdb's table is partial and in-frame only. The sample gives 250,000 to 300,000 clones, about 87% of which show up once; 6.3% is in the top ten. The source material was peripheral blood. These receptors all stem from a woman aged 50 to 65 with COVID-19, enrolled during active disease. CDR3s include the opening cysteine and the closing phenylalanine or tryptophan. Each record gives: CDR3 protein, CDR3 DNA, CDR3 length, V gene, D gene, J gene, clone size. A D gene is named only where the DNA matches it firmly. The size of a clone is reported for some rows only, either as once, few or many, or as a class for expanded clones.

CDR3: CASSFIVADRLPNTGELFF; DNA: TGTGCCAGCAGCTTTATCGTAGCAGACCGCCTTCCGAACACCGGGGAGCTGTTTTTT; length: 19; V: TRBV11-2; D: -; J: TRBJ2-2; size: -
CDR3: CASSDWMGLAGDTQYF; DNA: TGTGCCAGCAGCGATTGGATGGGACTAGCGGGAGATACGCAGTATTTT; length: 16; V: TRBV3-1/TRBV3-2; D: TRBD2; J: TRBJ2-3; size: -
CDR3: CASSSDRNSGNTIYF; DNA: TGTGCCAGCAGCTCGGACAGAAACTCTGGAAACACCATATATTTT; length: 15; V: TRBV7-9; D: -; J: TRBJ1-3; size: -
CDR3: CAWSTGTESAYYNSPLHF; DNA: TGTGCCTGGAGTACGGGGACAGAGTCGGCTTACTATAATTCACCCCTCCACTTT; length: 18; V: TRBV30; D: TRBD1; J: TRBJ1-6; size: -
CDR3: CASSLGREGRSEQYF; DNA: TGTGCCAGCAGCTTAGGGCGGGAGGGCCGAAGCGAGCAGTACTTC; length: 15; V: TRBV11-3; D: TRBD2; J: TRBJ2-7; size: -
CDR3: CASSLEGGRSTEAFF; DNA: TGTGCCAGCAGCTTGGAGGGGGGGCGGTCCACTGAAGCTTTCTTT; length: 15; V: TRBV5-5; D: -; J: TRBJ1-1; size: -
CDR3: CSATSSNEQFF; DNA: TGCAGTGCTACTTCTAGCAATGAGCAGTTCTTC; length: 11; V: TRBV20-1; D: -; J: TRBJ2-1; size: -
CDR3: CASGTPRGYTF; DNA: TGTGCCAGCGGGACTCCTCGGGGCTACACCTTC; length: 11; V: TRBV27; D: -; J: TRBJ1-2; size: -
CDR3: CASSILGTGLYEQYF; DNA: TGTGCCAGTAGTATACTTGGGACAGGACTCTACGAGCAGTACTTC; length: 15; V: TRBV19; D: TRBD1; J: TRBJ2-7; size: -
CDR3: CASSPDRGKNTEAFF; DNA: TGTGCCAGCAGCCCGGACAGGGGTAAGAACACTGAAGCTTTCTTT; length: 15; V: TRBV21-1; D: -; J: TRBJ1-1; size: -
CDR3: CASSTLGTGGADTQYF; DNA: TGTGCCAGTAGTACCCTCGGGACAGGGGGCGCAGATACGCAGTATTTT; length: 16; V: TRBV19; D: TRBD1; J: TRBJ2-3; size: -
CDR3: CASSLLDTGELFF; DNA: TGTGCCAGCAGCTTACTCGACACCGGGGAGCTGTTTTTT; length: 13; V: TRBV7-2; D: -; J: TRBJ2-2; size: -
CDR3: CASSWGPSYEQYF; DNA: TGTGCCAGCAGCTGGGGCCCCTCCTACGAGCAGTACTTC; length: 13; V: TRBV27; D: -; J: TRBJ2-7; size: -
CDR3: CASSRRDRLYNEQFF; DNA: TGTGCCAGCAGTCGCCGGGACAGACTCTACAATGAGCAGTTCTTC; length: 15; V: TRBV6-2/TRBV6-3; D: TRBD1; J: TRBJ2-1; size: -
CDR3: CASSIVAALSYEQYF; DNA: TGTGCCAGTAGTATAGTAGCGGCGTTAAGCTACGAGCAGTACTTC; length: 15; V: TRBV19; D: -; J: TRBJ2-7; size: -
CDR3: CASSYGQASNQPQHF; DNA: TGTGCCAGCAGTTACGGGCAGGCAAGCAATCAGCCCCAGCATTTT; length: 15; V: TRBV6-6; D: -; J: TRBJ1-5; size: -
CDR3: CASSPQFRGLAKNIQYF; DNA: TGTGCCAGCTCACCACAGTTTAGGGGTCTAGCCAAAAACATTCAGTACTTC; length: 17; V: TRBV18; D: -; J: TRBJ2-4; size: -
CDR3: CASSPDRATGELFF; DNA: TGTGCCAGCAGCCCGGACAGGGCCACCGGGGAGCTGTTTTTT; length: 14; V: TRBV6-5; D: TRBD1; J: TRBJ2-2; size: -
CDR3: CASRTVGETQYF; DNA: TGTGCCAGTCGGACAGTAGGAGAGACCCAGTACTTC; length: 12; V: TRBV19; D: -; J: TRBJ2-5; size: once
CDR3: CASRVGRSSGELFF; DNA: TGTGCCAGCAGAGTCGGGAGAAGTTCCGGGGAGCTGTTTTTT; length: 14; V: TRBV7-9; D: -; J: TRBJ2-2; size: -
CDR3: CSVRDSSSWETQYF; DNA: TGCAGCGTGCGGGACTCGTCGTCGTGGGAGACCCAGTACTTC; length: 14; V: TRBV29-1; D: -; J: TRBJ2-5; size: -
CDR3: CASKGFFGYTF; DNA: TGCGCCAGCAAGGGGTTTTTTGGCTACACCTTC; length: 11; V: TRBV23-1; D: -; J: TRBJ1-2; size: -
CDR3: CASTGGAKKDTEAFF; DNA: TGTGCCAGCACGGGAGGAGCGAAGAAGGACACTGAAGCTTTCTTT; length: 15; V: TRBV6-5; D: -; J: TRBJ1-1; size: -
CDR3: CAWSSGLAAGGEQFF; DNA: TGTGCCTGGAGTTCGGGACTAGCGGCCGGGGGTGAGCAGTTCTTC; length: 15; V: TRBV30; D: TRBD2; J: TRBJ2-1; size: -
CDR3: CAWSTQIVSGNTIYF; DNA: TGTGCCTGGAGTACACAAATCGTATCTGGAAACACCATATATTTT; length: 15; V: TRBV30; D: -; J: TRBJ1-3; size: -
CDR3: CASRLAGGPYEQYF; DNA: TGTGCCAGCAGACTAGCGGGAGGGCCCTACGAGCAGTACTTC; length: 14; V: TRBV27; D: TRBD2; J: TRBJ2-7; size: -
CDR3: CASSVGTGSNTEAFF; DNA: TGTGCCAGCAGCGTAGGGACAGGCTCTAACACTGAAGCTTTCTTT; length: 15; V: TRBV9; D: TRBD1; J: TRBJ1-1; size: -
CDR3: CASSHTVTGAGAFF; DNA: TGTGCCAGCAGTCATACGGTCACAGGGGCGGGAGCTTTCTTT; length: 14; V: TRBV19; D: TRBD1; J: TRBJ1-1; size: -
CDR3: CASSLRGGNYGYTF; DNA: TGTGCCAGCAGCTTAAGAGGGGGCAACTATGGCTACACCTTC; length: 14; V: TRBV13; D: TRBD1; J: TRBJ1-2; size: -
CDR3: CASSLPTGALTDTQYF; DNA: TGTGCCAGCAGCTTGCCGACAGGGGCTCTCACAGATACGCAGTATTTT; length: 16; V: TRBV5-5; D: TRBD1; J: TRBJ2-3; size: -
CDR3: CASSERTGSDTQYF; DNA: TGTGCCAGCAGTGAGAGGACAGGGTCAGATACGCAGTATTTT; length: 14; V: TRBV25-1; D: TRBD1; J: TRBJ2-3; size: -
CDR3: CASSIASSKGNEQFF; DNA: TGTGCCAGTAGTATAGCTAGCAGCAAGGGCAATGAGCAGTTCTTC; length: 15; V: TRBV19; D: -; J: TRBJ2-1; size: -